Listed below are T cell receptor beta chains from one sample, sequenced in a study of blood T cells in healthy people across ages. TCRdb re-called the 5' RACE reads with MiXCR, one entry per CDR3 protein. Of 850,000 to 1,100,000 distinct CDR3 sequences in the sample, roughly two fifths are singletons; the top ten hold about 12%. Sample: blood. These receptors originate from a man between 18 and 35 years old in good health. The CDR3 runs from the conserved cysteine through the conserved F or W. The D gene is left open where the match is weak. Expanded clones get a size class; other rows say once, few or many, or leave the size out.

TRBV12-3/TRBV12-4	15	NA	TRBJ2-4	NA	TGTGCCAGCAGCTCGACAGAGGTAGCCAAAAACATTCAGTACTTC	CASSSTEVAKNIQYF
TRBV3-1	14	NA	TRBJ1-1	NA	TGTGCCAGCAGCCGATCGGCATTGAACACTGAAGCTTTCTTT	CASSRSALNTEAFF
TRBV20-1	14	NA	TRBJ2-3	NA	TGCAGTGCTTATCCGGGACACGAGCCAGATACGCAGTATTTT	CSAYPGHEPDTQYF
TRBV27	13	few	TRBJ1-2	NA	TGTGCCAGCAGTTTAAAGGGAATGTATGGCTACACCTTC	CASSLKGMYGYTF
TRBV4-2	16	NA	TRBJ2-2	TRBD1	TGTGCCAGCAGCCAAGTAACAGGGGGCTACACCGGGGAGCTGTTTTTT	CASSQVTGGYTGELFF
TRBV20-1	14	NA	TRBJ1-2	TRBD1	TGCAGTGCTGGGACAGGGGAAGTGAACTATGGCTACACCTTC	CSAGTGEVNYGYTF
TRBV3-1	13	few	TRBJ2-1	NA	TGTGCCAGCAGAAGGAGGTCCTACAATGAGCAGTTCTTC	CASRRRSYNEQFF
TRBV2	13	once	TRBJ2-7	NA	TGTGCCAGCAGTGAGGACTTTTACAATGAGCAGTACTTC	CASSEDFYNEQYF
TRBV7-3	15	few	TRBJ2-1	NA	TGTGCCAGCAGCCCTAACCCTGAAACCTACAATGAGCAGTTCTTC	CASSPNPETYNEQFF
TRBV27	15	NA	TRBJ2-3	NA	TGTGCCAGCAGTTTTTGGGGGGCCGGCGCAGATACGCAGTATTTT	CASSFWGAGADTQYF
TRBV20-1	14	many	TRBJ2-1	NA	TGCAGTGCTAGACCACCATCGGGGTTTAATGAGCAGTTCTTC	CSARPPSGFNEQFF